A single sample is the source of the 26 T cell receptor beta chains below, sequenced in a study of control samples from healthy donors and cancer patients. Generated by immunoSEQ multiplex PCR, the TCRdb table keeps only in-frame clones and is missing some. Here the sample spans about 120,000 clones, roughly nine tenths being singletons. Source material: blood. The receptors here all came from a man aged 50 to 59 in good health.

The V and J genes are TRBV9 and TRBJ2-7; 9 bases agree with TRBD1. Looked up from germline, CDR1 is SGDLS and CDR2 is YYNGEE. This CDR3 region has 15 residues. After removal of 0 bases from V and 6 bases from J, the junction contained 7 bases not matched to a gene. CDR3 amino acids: CASSVAGTGMGEQYF. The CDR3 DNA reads TGTGCCAGCAGCGTAGCCGGGACAGGGATGGGCGAGCAGTACTTC. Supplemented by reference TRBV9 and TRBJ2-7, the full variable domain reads DSGVTQTPKHLITATGQRVTLRCSPRSGDLSVYWYQQSLDQGLQFLIQYYNGEERAKGNILERFSAQQFPDLHSELNLSSLELGDSALYFCASSVAGTGMGEQYFGPGTRLTVT.

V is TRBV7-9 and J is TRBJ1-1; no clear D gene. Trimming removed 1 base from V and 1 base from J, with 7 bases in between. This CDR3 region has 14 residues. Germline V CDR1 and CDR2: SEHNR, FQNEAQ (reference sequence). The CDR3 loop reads CASSLVRGNTEAFF. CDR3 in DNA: TGTGCCAGCAGCTTAGTACGTGGGAACACTGAAGCTTTCTTT.

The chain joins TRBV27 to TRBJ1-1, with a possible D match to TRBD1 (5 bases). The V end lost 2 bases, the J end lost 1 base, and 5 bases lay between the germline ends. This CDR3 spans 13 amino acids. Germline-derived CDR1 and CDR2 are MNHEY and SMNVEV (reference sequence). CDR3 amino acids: CASSLQGNTEAFF. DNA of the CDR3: TGTGCCAGCAGTTTACAGGGGAACACTGAAGCTTTCTTT.

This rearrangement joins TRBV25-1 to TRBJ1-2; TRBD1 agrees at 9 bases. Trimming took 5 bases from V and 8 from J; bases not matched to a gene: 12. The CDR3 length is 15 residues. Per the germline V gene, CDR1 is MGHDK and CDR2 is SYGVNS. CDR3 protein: CASSSWTGATGGYTF. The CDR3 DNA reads TGTGCCAGCAGTTCCTGGACAGGGGCCACGGGGGGCTACACCTTC.

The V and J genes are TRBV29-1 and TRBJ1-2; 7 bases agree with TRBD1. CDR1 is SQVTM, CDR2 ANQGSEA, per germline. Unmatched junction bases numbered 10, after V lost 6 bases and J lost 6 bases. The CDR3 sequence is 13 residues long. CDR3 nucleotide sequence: TGCAGCGTACCCCGGACAGGCAGTAATGGCTACACCTTC. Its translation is CSVPRTGSNGYTF.

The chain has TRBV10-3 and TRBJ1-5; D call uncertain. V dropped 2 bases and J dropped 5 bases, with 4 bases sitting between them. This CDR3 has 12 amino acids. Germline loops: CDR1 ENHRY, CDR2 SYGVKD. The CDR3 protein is CAISESDQPQHF. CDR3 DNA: TGTGCCATCAGTGAGAGTGATCAGCCCCAGCATTTT.

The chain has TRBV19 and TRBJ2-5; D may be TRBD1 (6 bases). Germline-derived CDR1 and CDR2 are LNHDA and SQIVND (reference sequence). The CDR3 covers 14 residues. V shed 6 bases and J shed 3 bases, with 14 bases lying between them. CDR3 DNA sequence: TGTGCCAGTAGCATACAGGGCGAGAAAGAGACCCAGTACTTC. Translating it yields CASSIQGEKETQYF.

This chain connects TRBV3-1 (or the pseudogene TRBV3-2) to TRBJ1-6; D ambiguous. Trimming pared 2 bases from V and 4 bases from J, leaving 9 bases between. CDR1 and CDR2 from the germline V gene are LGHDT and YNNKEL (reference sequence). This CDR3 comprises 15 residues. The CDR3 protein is CASSQTTPYNSPLHF. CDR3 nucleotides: TGTGCCAGCAGCCAAACCACCCCTTATAATTCACCCCTCCACTTT.

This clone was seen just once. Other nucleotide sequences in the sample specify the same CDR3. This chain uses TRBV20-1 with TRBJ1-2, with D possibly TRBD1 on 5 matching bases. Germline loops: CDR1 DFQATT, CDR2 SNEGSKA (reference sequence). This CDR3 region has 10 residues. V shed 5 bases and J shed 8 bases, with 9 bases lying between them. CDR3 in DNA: TGCAGTGCTTCCAAGGGGGGCTACACCTTC. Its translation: CSASKGGYTF.

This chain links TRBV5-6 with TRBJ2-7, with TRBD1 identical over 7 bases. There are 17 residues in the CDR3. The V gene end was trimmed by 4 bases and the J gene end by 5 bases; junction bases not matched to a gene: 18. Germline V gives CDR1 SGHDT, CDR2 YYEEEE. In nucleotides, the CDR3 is TGTGCCAGCAGCCGTTCTCCCCGACAGGGAAGATCCCACGAGCAGTACTTC. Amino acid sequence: CASSRSPRQGRSHEQYF.

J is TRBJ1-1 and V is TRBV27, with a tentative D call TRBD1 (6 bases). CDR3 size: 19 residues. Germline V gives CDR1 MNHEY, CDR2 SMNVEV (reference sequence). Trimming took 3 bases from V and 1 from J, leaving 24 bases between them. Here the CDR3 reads CASSFLPPGRGPKNTEAFF. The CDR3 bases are TGTGCCAGCAGTTTTCTACCCCCAGGCAGGGGCCCTAAGAACACTGAAGCTTTCTTT.

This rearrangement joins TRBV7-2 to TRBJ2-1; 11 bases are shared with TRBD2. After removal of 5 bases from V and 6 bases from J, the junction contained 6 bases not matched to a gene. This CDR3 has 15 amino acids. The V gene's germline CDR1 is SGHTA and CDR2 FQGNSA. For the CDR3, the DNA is TGTGCCAGCAGCCCGACTAGCGGGGAGGGCAATGAGCAGTTCTTC. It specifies CASSPTSGEGNEQFF.

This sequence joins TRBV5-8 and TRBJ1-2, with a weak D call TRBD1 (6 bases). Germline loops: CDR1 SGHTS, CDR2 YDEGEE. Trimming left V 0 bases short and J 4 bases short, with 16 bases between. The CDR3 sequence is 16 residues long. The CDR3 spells CASSLAGTTILYGYTF. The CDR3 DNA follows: TGTGCCAGCAGCTTGGCCGGGACAACGATCCTCTATGGCTACACCTTC. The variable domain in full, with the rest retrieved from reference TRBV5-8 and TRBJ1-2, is EAGVTQSPTHLIKTRGQQATLRCSPISGHTSVYWYQQALGLGLQFLLWYDEGEERNRGNFPPRFSGRQFPNYSSELNVNALELEDSALYLCASSLAGTTILYGYTFGSGTRLTVV.

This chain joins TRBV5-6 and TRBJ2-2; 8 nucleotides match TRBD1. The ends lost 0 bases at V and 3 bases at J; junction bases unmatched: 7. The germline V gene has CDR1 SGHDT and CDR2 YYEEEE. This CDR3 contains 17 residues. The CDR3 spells CASSLVLTGAYTGELFF. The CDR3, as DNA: TGTGCCAGCAGCTTGGTGTTGACAGGGGCCTACACCGGGGAGCTGTTTTTT.

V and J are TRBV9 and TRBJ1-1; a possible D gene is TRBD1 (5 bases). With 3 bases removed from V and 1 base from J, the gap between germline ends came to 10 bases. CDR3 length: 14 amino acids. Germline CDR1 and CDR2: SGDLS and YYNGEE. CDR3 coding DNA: TGTGCCAGCAGCGATGGGACGGGGAACACTGAAGCTTTCTTT. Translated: CASSDGTGNTEAFF.

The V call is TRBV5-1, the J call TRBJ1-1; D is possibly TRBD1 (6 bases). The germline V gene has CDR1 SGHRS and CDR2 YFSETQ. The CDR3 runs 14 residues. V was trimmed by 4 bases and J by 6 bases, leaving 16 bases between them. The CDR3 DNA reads TGCGCCAGCAGCCTGCAGGGGATGATCGCTGAAGCTTTCTTT. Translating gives CASSLQGMIAEAFF.

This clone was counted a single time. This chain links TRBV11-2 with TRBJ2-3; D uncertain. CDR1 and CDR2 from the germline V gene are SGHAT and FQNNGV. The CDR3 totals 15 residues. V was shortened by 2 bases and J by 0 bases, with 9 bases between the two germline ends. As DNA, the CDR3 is TGTGCCAGCAGCTTATACGGACCCAGCACAGATACGCAGTATTTT. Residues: CASSLYGPSTDTQYF.

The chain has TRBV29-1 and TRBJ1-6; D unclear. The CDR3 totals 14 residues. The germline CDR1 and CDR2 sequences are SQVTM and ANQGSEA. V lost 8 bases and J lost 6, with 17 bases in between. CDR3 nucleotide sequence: TGCAGCCCCGTGGTGGGGAAGGTTAATTCACCCCTCCACTTT. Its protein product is CSPVVGKVNSPLHF.

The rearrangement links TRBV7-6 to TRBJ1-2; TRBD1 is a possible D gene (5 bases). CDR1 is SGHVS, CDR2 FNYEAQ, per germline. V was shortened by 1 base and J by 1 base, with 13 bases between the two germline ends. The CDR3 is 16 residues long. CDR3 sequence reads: CASSLGAQGINYGYTF. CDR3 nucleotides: TGTGCCAGCAGCTTAGGTGCTCAGGGAATTAACTATGGCTACACCTTC.

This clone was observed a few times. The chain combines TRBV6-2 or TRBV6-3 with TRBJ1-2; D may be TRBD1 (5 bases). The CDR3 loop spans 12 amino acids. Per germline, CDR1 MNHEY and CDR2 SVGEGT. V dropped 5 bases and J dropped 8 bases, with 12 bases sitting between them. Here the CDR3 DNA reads TGTGCCAGCAGTCCGGCAGGGCAGGGCTACACCTTC. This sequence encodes CASSPAGQGYTF.

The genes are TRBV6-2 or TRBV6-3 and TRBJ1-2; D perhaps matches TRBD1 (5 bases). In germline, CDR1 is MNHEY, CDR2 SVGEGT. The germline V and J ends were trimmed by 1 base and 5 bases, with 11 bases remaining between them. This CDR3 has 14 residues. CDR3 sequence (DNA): TGTGCCAGCAGTTACTTGACAGAAGAATATGGCTACACCTTC. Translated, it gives CASSYLTEEYGYTF.

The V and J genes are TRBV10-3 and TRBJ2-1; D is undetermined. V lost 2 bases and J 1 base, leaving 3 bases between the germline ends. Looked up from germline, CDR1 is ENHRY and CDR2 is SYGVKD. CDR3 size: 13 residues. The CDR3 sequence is CAISEVSYNEQFF. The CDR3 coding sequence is TGTGCCATCAGTGAGGTTTCCTACAATGAGCAGTTCTTC.

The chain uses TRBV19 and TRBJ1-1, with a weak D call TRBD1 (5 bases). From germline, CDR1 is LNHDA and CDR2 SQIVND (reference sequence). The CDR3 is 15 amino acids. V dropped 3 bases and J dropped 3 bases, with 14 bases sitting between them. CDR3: CASSMDLGVDTEAFF. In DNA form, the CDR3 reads TGTGCCAGTAGTATGGATTTGGGGGTGGACACTGAAGCTTTCTTT.

The CDR3 protein is CAWKSGGNSGANVLTF. The CDR3 region has the DNA TGTGCCTGGAAAAGCGGGGGGAATTCTGGGGCCAACGTCCTGACTTTC. The rearrangement links TRBV30 to TRBJ2-6; TRBD2 agrees at 9 bases. Germline CDR1 and CDR2: GTSNPN and SVGIG (reference sequence). The CDR3 covers 16 residues. Trimming at V came to 4 bases and at J to 1 base, leaving 5 bases not matched to a gene.

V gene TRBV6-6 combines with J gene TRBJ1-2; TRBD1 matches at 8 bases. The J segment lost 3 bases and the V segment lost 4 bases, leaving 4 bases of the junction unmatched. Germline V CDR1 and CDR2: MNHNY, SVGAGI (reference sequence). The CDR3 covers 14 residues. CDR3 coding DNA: TGTGCCAGCAGTTCCGAACAGGGGGACTATGGCTACACCTTC. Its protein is CASSSEQGDYGYTF.

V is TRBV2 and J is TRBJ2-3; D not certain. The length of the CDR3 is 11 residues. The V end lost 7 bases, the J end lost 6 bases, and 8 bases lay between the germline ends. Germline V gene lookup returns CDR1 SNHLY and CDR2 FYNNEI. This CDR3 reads CASNIGDTQYF. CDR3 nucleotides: TGTGCCAGCAATATTGGGGATACGCAGTATTTT.